This T cell receptor beta chain appears in the sequencing data of a study of OX40 agonist ivuxolimab in advanced cancers. Findings and caveats of the study: Antigen specificity of clonally expanded peripheral T cells was not established. Clonal expansion was among the lowest in partial responders at 0.1-3.0 mg/kg, especially CD8+.

Some clones are missing from TCRdb's copy, which holds only in-frame ones; the method was immunoSEQ multiplex PCR. The table includes about 99,000 clones, roughly 90% detected once. V gave up 0 bases and J gave up 5 bases, with 11 bases separating them. The V gene's germline CDR1 is SGDLS and CDR2 YYNGEE. The CDR3 totals 15 residues. This clone was seen once. Its antigen is unidentified. The same CDR3 arises from other DNA sequences in this sample as well. The material was CD4+ or CD8+ T cells sorted from blood, obtained in a trial of the OX40 agonist ivuxolimab. The TCR comes from an adult with an advanced solid tumor such as melanoma, head and neck, liver or kidney cancer. The J gene is TRBJ1-4, the V gene TRBV9; D is undetermined. CDR3 DNA sequence: TGTGCCAGCAGCGTAGAAGGCCAGCCGAATGAAAAACTGTTTTTT. Its translation is CASSVEGQPNEKLFF.